This TCR beta chain came from a study of T cells in Graves' hyperthyroidism and ophthalmopathy. Study summary: Blood was drawn when the patient was first diagnosed and still untreated.

The CDR3 runs to 13 residues. Trimming took 2 bases from V and 6 from J, leaving 8 bases between them. Amplified TCR beta CDR3 regions came from RNA transcripts. HTBI primers drove first-round RT-PCR of the TCR CDR3. TCRdb independently ran MiXCR on the multiplex PCR reads; one entry per CDR3 protein. Of 500,000 to 550,000 distinct CDR3 sequences listed, about 20% were seen once; the top ten hold over 45%. About this clonotype itself: Its antigen is still unknown.

Study-wide results and limits: Clonotypes that were expanded in thyroid above 0.001 mostly appeared in blood too. Researchers report that a 13 V-J model separated ophthalmopathy from stable hyperthyroidism.

A Clinical Activity Score of at least 3, a NOSPECS grade of at least 4 and a duration under 3 months were recorded in the ophthalmopathy patients. The sample comprised blood. V usage is TRBV12-3 or TRBV12-4 and J usage is TRBJ1-5; D perhaps matches TRBD1 (5 bases). The sequence derives from a man aged 35 to 55 with Graves' ophthalmopathy. Here the CDR3 DNA reads TGTGCCAGCAGTTTAAGGGACCCTCAGCCCCAGCATTTT. It yields the protein CASSLRDPQPQHF.